A selection of T cell receptor beta chains follows, all from one sample in a study of early T cells in non-severe SARS-CoV-2 infection. A single record per CDR3 protein comes from TCRdb applying MiXCR to the 5' RACE reads. The sample includes under 50,000 distinct CDR3 sequences, over 3.5% seen only once; the top ten take 6%. Sequenced: whole blood. The source of these receptors is an adult who was a healthcare worker with PCR-confirmed SARS-CoV-2 infection or an uninfected control (not recorded which). Each CDR3 is given with its conserved first and last residue. Each record gives: J gene, V gene, clone size, D gene, CDR3 DNA, CDR3 protein. D genes are given only for firm matches. Only part of the rows carry a size: once, few, many, or a class if the clone is expanded.

j_gene: TRBJ2-4
v_gene: TRBV19
abundance: few
d_gene: -
CDR3nt: TGTGCCAGTAGTATCCGCCCGGGGCTGGGAGCCAAAAACATTCAGTACTTC
CDR3aa: CASSIRPGLGAKNIQYF

j_gene: TRBJ2-1
v_gene: TRBV29-1
abundance: many
d_gene: -
CDR3nt: TGCAGCGCTATGCTTGTGGATTACAATGAGCAGTTCTTC
CDR3aa: CSAMLVDYNEQFF

j_gene: TRBJ2-1
v_gene: TRBV7-9
abundance: many
d_gene: TRBD2
CDR3nt: TGTGCCAGCAGCTTAGCGGTGGCGGGGGATTACAATGAGCAGTTCTTC
CDR3aa: CASSLAVAGDYNEQFF

j_gene: TRBJ2-7
v_gene: TRBV20-1
abundance: -
d_gene: -
CDR3nt: TGCAGTGCTAGTCCACGTGCTGACTACGAGCAGTACTTC
CDR3aa: CSASPRADYEQYF

j_gene: TRBJ2-5
v_gene: TRBV11-2
abundance: many
d_gene: -
CDR3nt: TGTGCCAGCAGCCAAAACACGGACCGAGGGACCCAGTACTTC
CDR3aa: CASSQNTDRGTQYF

j_gene: TRBJ2-5
v_gene: TRBV28
abundance: many
d_gene: -
CDR3nt: TGTGCCAGCAGTCCCCGCCAGGGGGGGGCCCAAGAGACCCAGTACTTC
CDR3aa: CASSPRQGGAQETQYF

j_gene: TRBJ2-2
v_gene: TRBV3-1
abundance: few
d_gene: -
CDR3nt: TGTGCCAGCAGCCTTGGAAGTGTGTCAGGGGCGGACACCGGGGAGCTGTTTTTT
CDR3aa: CASSLGSVSGADTGELFF

j_gene: TRBJ2-3
v_gene: TRBV20-1
abundance: many
d_gene: TRBD2
CDR3nt: TGCAGTGCTATTTCCGGGGGGACCCTCACAGATACGCAGTATTTT
CDR3aa: CSAISGGTLTDTQYF

j_gene: TRBJ2-3
v_gene: TRBV20-1
abundance: -
d_gene: -
CDR3nt: TGCAGTGCTGATGTAGGGGGGCAGCCAGATACGCAGTATTTT
CDR3aa: CSADVGGQPDTQYF

j_gene: TRBJ2-7
v_gene: TRBV7-2
abundance: -
d_gene: -
CDR3nt: TGTGCCAGCAGCTCATTAGACCGCTACGAGCAGTACTTC
CDR3aa: CASSSLDRYEQYF

j_gene: TRBJ1-3
v_gene: TRBV12-3/TRBV12-4
abundance: few
d_gene: TRBD1
CDR3nt: TGTGCCAGCAGCTACAGACAGGGGAACACCATATATTTT
CDR3aa: CASSYRQGNTIYF

j_gene: TRBJ2-3
v_gene: TRBV4-3
abundance: many
d_gene: TRBD2
CDR3nt: TGCGCCAGCAGGCGTAGCGGGATGAGCACAGATACGCAGTATTTT
CDR3aa: CASRRSGMSTDTQYF

j_gene: TRBJ2-6
v_gene: TRBV7-8
abundance: many
d_gene: -
CDR3nt: TGTGCCAGCAGCAATCCCGCCGCTCCTGGGGCCAACGTCCTGACTTTC
CDR3aa: CASSNPAAPGANVLTF

j_gene: TRBJ2-7
v_gene: TRBV7-2
abundance: many
d_gene: -
CDR3nt: TGTGCCAGCAGCCCTCCTAGCGTGGGGAATCCCTACGAGCAGTACTTC
CDR3aa: CASSPPSVGNPYEQYF

j_gene: TRBJ2-3
v_gene: TRBV10-3
abundance: many
d_gene: TRBD1
CDR3nt: TGTGCCACCAAAGACAGGGACACAGATACGCAGTATTTT
CDR3aa: CATKDRDTDTQYF

j_gene: TRBJ2-2
v_gene: TRBV7-2
abundance: many
d_gene: -
CDR3nt: TGTGCCAGTACCCCCAGCCGCGCGAACACCGGGGAGCTGTTTTTT
CDR3aa: CASTPSRANTGELFF

j_gene: TRBJ2-1
v_gene: TRBV7-6
abundance: -
d_gene: -
CDR3nt: TGTGCCAGCAGCCCCGCGAGTGGAGGGCAGTTCTTC
CDR3aa: CASSPASGGQFF

j_gene: TRBJ1-1
v_gene: TRBV20-1
abundance: many
d_gene: -
CDR3nt: TGCAGTGCTAGTGGACCGTTGAACACTGAAGCTTTCTTT
CDR3aa: CSASGPLNTEAFF

j_gene: TRBJ2-5
v_gene: TRBV24-1
abundance: -
d_gene: -
CDR3nt: TGTGCCACCCTGGGGCGAGAAGAGACCCAGTACTTC
CDR3aa: CATLGREETQYF

j_gene: TRBJ2-7
v_gene: TRBV6-2/TRBV6-3
abundance: many
d_gene: -
CDR3nt: TGTGCCAGCAGTTACTCGTCCCCGTTCGAGCAGTACTTC
CDR3aa: CASSYSSPFEQYF

j_gene: TRBJ2-3
v_gene: TRBV10-3
abundance: -
d_gene: TRBD2
CDR3nt: TGTGCCATCAGCCTAGCGGGGGCGGACACAGATACGCAGTATTTT
CDR3aa: CAISLAGADTDTQYF

j_gene: TRBJ2-7
v_gene: TRBV12-3/TRBV12-4
abundance: -
d_gene: -
CDR3nt: TGTGCCAGCAGTTTTTCTGAGGACACCCAGTACTTC
CDR3aa: CASSFSEDTQYF

j_gene: TRBJ2-5
v_gene: TRBV7-2
abundance: many
d_gene: -
CDR3nt: TGTGCCAGCAGCTTAGCAGGAGACGAAGAGACCCAGTACTTC
CDR3aa: CASSLAGDEETQYF

j_gene: TRBJ2-7
v_gene: TRBV27
abundance: many
d_gene: -
CDR3nt: TGTGCCAGCAGTTTATCCCGCAGGGGAGACGAGCAGTACTTC
CDR3aa: CASSLSRRGDEQYF

j_gene: TRBJ1-1
v_gene: TRBV29-1
abundance: many
d_gene: -
CDR3nt: TGCAGCGTTGGGGGCTGGGACACTGAAGCTTTCTTT
CDR3aa: CSVGGWDTEAFF

j_gene: TRBJ1-4
v_gene: TRBV4-2
abundance: many
d_gene: -
CDR3nt: TGTGCCAGCAGCCATGTGATTGCGCAGGGCGCAGAGGAAAAACTGTTTTTT
CDR3aa: CASSHVIAQGAEEKLFF

j_gene: TRBJ2-7
v_gene: TRBV18
abundance: many
d_gene: TRBD2
CDR3nt: TGTGCCAGCTCACCCGGGGGGGCCCAAGCCTACGAGCAGTACTTC
CDR3aa: CASSPGGAQAYEQYF

j_gene: TRBJ2-3
v_gene: TRBV29-1
abundance: many
d_gene: TRBD2
CDR3nt: TGCAGCGTTGAAGAGACTAGCGGGGCCACAGATACGCAGTATTTT
CDR3aa: CSVEETSGATDTQYF

j_gene: TRBJ1-1
v_gene: TRBV20-1
abundance: -
d_gene: -
CDR3nt: TGCAGTGCTAGAGATCTTGGTACACAAGTGATCCCTGAAGCTTTCTTT
CDR3aa: CSARDLGTQVIPEAFF

j_gene: TRBJ2-3
v_gene: TRBV19
abundance: medium-sized
d_gene: -
CDR3nt: TGTGCCAGTAGTACGGGGACTAGCACAGATACGCAGTATTTT
CDR3aa: CASSTGTSTDTQYF

j_gene: TRBJ2-5
v_gene: TRBV19
abundance: many
d_gene: -
CDR3nt: TGTGCCAGTAGTTCAACCGCAGGGGAAGAGACCCAGTACTTC
CDR3aa: CASSSTAGEETQYF

j_gene: TRBJ2-1
v_gene: TRBV14
abundance: many
d_gene: -
CDR3nt: TGTGCCAGCAGCCTATTCGACAGGCCGAATGAGCAGTTCTTC
CDR3aa: CASSLFDRPNEQFF

j_gene: TRBJ2-5
v_gene: TRBV11-2
abundance: few
d_gene: TRBD2
CDR3nt: TGTGCCAGCAGCTTAGTCTCTAGCGGGATAGTAAGAGCTATGGAGACCCAGTACTTC
CDR3aa: CASSLVSSGIVRAMETQYF

j_gene: TRBJ1-4
v_gene: TRBV4-1
abundance: many
d_gene: -
CDR3nt: TGCGCCGTACTGGAGGCGGCTAATGAAAAACTGTTTTTT
CDR3aa: CAVLEAANEKLFF

j_gene: TRBJ2-2
v_gene: TRBV11-2
abundance: many
d_gene: -
CDR3nt: TGTGCCAGCAGCCACAAACGGGGTTTGAGCGGGGAGCTGTTTTTT
CDR3aa: CASSHKRGLSGELFF

j_gene: TRBJ1-5
v_gene: TRBV3-1
abundance: many
d_gene: -
CDR3nt: TGTGCCAGCAGCCAAACCAGGGATCAGCCCCAGCATTTT
CDR3aa: CASSQTRDQPQHF

j_gene: TRBJ2-1
v_gene: TRBV12-3/TRBV12-4
abundance: many
d_gene: -
CDR3nt: TGTGCCAGCAGTCAGCAGGGGGAGCAGTTCTTC
CDR3aa: CASSQQGEQFF

j_gene: TRBJ2-4
v_gene: TRBV19
abundance: many
d_gene: -
CDR3nt: TGTGCCAGTAGTATCCAGACGGAGGGACCGCAATACTTC
CDR3aa: CASSIQTEGPQYF

j_gene: TRBJ1-4
v_gene: TRBV2
abundance: -
d_gene: TRBD1
CDR3nt: TGTGCCAGCAGATCCGGGACAGCCCTTTCCGAGATTAATAATGAAAAACTGTTTTTT
CDR3aa: CASRSGTALSEINNEKLFF

j_gene: TRBJ2-7
v_gene: TRBV9
abundance: many
d_gene: TRBD2
CDR3nt: TGTGCCAGCAGCGTAGCTACGGGCGGGGGGGCCTACGAGCAGTACTTC
CDR3aa: CASSVATGGGAYEQYF

j_gene: TRBJ1-2
v_gene: TRBV20-1
abundance: many
d_gene: TRBD1
CDR3nt: TGCAGTGCTAGTGCCGGACAGGAAGGGGATGGCTACACCTTC
CDR3aa: CSASAGQEGDGYTF

j_gene: TRBJ2-1
v_gene: TRBV7-8
abundance: few
d_gene: -
CDR3nt: TGTGCCAGCAGCTTAGGAGAGGGTACCTACAATGAGCAGTTCTTC
CDR3aa: CASSLGEGTYNEQFF

j_gene: TRBJ2-5
v_gene: TRBV2
abundance: -
d_gene: -
CDR3nt: TGTGCCAGCAGTGAAATGCGCCAAGAGACCCAGTACTTC
CDR3aa: CASSEMRQETQYF

j_gene: TRBJ2-7
v_gene: TRBV6-6
abundance: -
d_gene: -
CDR3nt: TGTGCCAGCGCGGGCGGGGCTTACGAGCAGTACTTC
CDR3aa: CASAGGAYEQYF

j_gene: TRBJ2-2
v_gene: TRBV6-6
abundance: -
d_gene: -
CDR3nt: TGTGCCAGCAGTTGGGACGTTGGGACCGGGGAGCTGTTTTTT
CDR3aa: CASSWDVGTGELFF

j_gene: TRBJ2-5
v_gene: TRBV5-1
abundance: many
d_gene: -
CDR3nt: TGCGCCAGCAGCTTGCGGCCCGAAGAGACCCAGTACTTC
CDR3aa: CASSLRPEETQYF

j_gene: TRBJ2-3
v_gene: TRBV19
abundance: many
d_gene: -
CDR3nt: TGTGCCAGTAGTATGGGACCTAGCGCAGATACGCAGTATTTT
CDR3aa: CASSMGPSADTQYF

j_gene: TRBJ2-3
v_gene: TRBV9
abundance: many
d_gene: -
CDR3nt: TGTGCCAGCAGCGGGGGGATCACAGATACGCAGTATTTT
CDR3aa: CASSGGITDTQYF

j_gene: TRBJ1-2
v_gene: TRBV4-3
abundance: many
d_gene: -
CDR3nt: TGCGCCAGCAGCCAAGGCAGGGCGTCCTATGGCTACACCTTC
CDR3aa: CASSQGRASYGYTF

j_gene: TRBJ2-7
v_gene: TRBV5-1
abundance: many
d_gene: TRBD1
CDR3nt: TGCGCCAGCAGCGGTCCGGGACAGGGACCCTACGAGCAGTACTTC
CDR3aa: CASSGPGQGPYEQYF

j_gene: TRBJ2-3
v_gene: TRBV4-2
abundance: few
d_gene: TRBD2
CDR3nt: TGTGCCAGCAGCCCCCGGGTGCTAGCGGGAGATCTGAAGTACGCAGATACGCAGTATTTT
CDR3aa: CASSPRVLAGDLKYADTQYF

j_gene: TRBJ2-1
v_gene: TRBV6-5
abundance: few
d_gene: TRBD2
CDR3nt: TGTGCCAGTAAAGCGGGGGGCAATTACAATGAGCAGTTCTTC
CDR3aa: CASKAGGNYNEQFF

j_gene: TRBJ2-1
v_gene: TRBV4-3
abundance: -
d_gene: -
CDR3nt: TGCGCCAGCAGCCAAGATGGGCGGAATGAGCAGTTCTTC
CDR3aa: CASSQDGRNEQFF

j_gene: TRBJ2-1
v_gene: TRBV6-2/TRBV6-3
abundance: many
d_gene: TRBD2
CDR3nt: TGTGCCAGCAGTTACTCGAGAGTAACTAGCGGGGAGGGCTACAATGAGCAGTTCTTC
CDR3aa: CASSYSRVTSGEGYNEQFF

j_gene: TRBJ2-2
v_gene: TRBV19
abundance: many
d_gene: -
CDR3nt: TGTGCCAGTAACTCCGTTAACGCCGGGGAGCTGTTTTTT
CDR3aa: CASNSVNAGELFF

j_gene: TRBJ2-3
v_gene: TRBV10-3
abundance: many
d_gene: TRBD2
CDR3nt: TGTGCCATCAGCCGACTAGCGGGAGTACGAAGCACAGATACGCAGTATTTT
CDR3aa: CAISRLAGVRSTDTQYF

j_gene: TRBJ2-2
v_gene: TRBV20-1
abundance: many
d_gene: -
CDR3nt: TGCAGTGCTAGAGATGCGGCGTCGGGGAACACCGGGGAGCTGTTTTTT
CDR3aa: CSARDAASGNTGELFF

j_gene: TRBJ2-3
v_gene: TRBV18
abundance: -
d_gene: -
CDR3nt: TGTGCCAGCTCATCCTATGGGTATACGCAGTATTTT
CDR3aa: CASSSYGYTQYF

j_gene: TRBJ1-1
v_gene: TRBV11-2
abundance: few
d_gene: -
CDR3nt: TGTGCCAGCAGCTCCCTGGATGTGCCCAGTAACACTGAAGCTTTCTTT
CDR3aa: CASSSLDVPSNTEAFF